The 19 T cell receptor beta chains presented below share a single source sample, sequenced in a study of PD-1 blockade in mismatch repair-deficient tumors. TCRdb's table, derived via immunoSEQ multiplex PCR, lists solely in-frame clones and lacks some. The table lists about 15,000 clones, roughly 80% of them singletons, with roughly 17% in the top ten. This sample comprised PBMCs, obtained before pembrolizumab treatment. The receptors here all came from an adult with mismatch repair-deficient cancer.

The V gene is TRBV30, the J gene TRBJ2-1; TRBD2 matches at 12 bases. Germline V gene sequence: CDR1 GTSNPN, CDR2 SVGIG (reference sequence). With 0 bases clipped from V and 4 bases from J, the junction kept 1 base outside the gene matches. This CDR3 has 15 amino acids. The CDR3 sequence is CAWSVLAGGYNEQFF. Written as DNA, the CDR3 is TGTGCCTGGAGTGTACTAGCGGGAGGTTACAATGAGCAGTTCTTC.

The chain links TRBV5-1 to TRBJ1-5; D is perhaps TRBD1 (6 bases). This CDR3 contains 13 residues. Trimming took 6 bases from V and 4 from J, leaving 11 bases between them. Germline V gene lookup returns CDR1 SGHRS and CDR2 YFSETQ. CDR3 amino acids: CASMGAGNQPQHF. DNA for the CDR3: TGCGCCAGCATGGGGGCCGGGAATCAGCCCCAGCATTTT.

In DNA form, the CDR3 reads TGTGCCAGTAGTGTAAGGACAGGACATAGCAATCAGCCCCAGCATTTT. It yields the protein CASSVRTGHSNQPQHF. The chain couples TRBV19 to TRBJ1-5; 7 bases map to TRBD1. Germline lookup yields CDR1 LNHDA and CDR2 SQIVND (reference sequence). CDR3 length: 16 amino acids. Losses at the gene ends were 5 bases for V and 0 bases for J; bases not matched to a gene: 7.

This chain uses TRBV6-6 with TRBJ1-5; no clear D. The V gene lost 5 bases and the J gene lost 4 bases, with 9 bases spanning the gap. The CDR3 has 13 residues. Germline assignment: CDR1 MNHNY and CDR2 SVGAGI (reference sequence). The CDR3 reads CASSREENQPQHF. CDR3 DNA sequence: TGTGCCAGCAGTAGGGAGGAGAATCAGCCCCAGCATTTT.

The gene calls are TRBV19 and TRBJ1-4; no clear D gene. V was pared by 10 bases and J by 0 bases, with 9 bases between. CDR1 is LNHDA and CDR2 is SQIVND in the germline V gene (reference sequence). This CDR3 is 13 amino acids long. The CDR3 reads CAISAATNEKLFF. CDR3 in DNA: TGTGCCATTTCAGCCGCAACTAATGAAAAACTGTTTTTT.

This sequence joins TRBV4-3 and TRBJ1-5; weak D call: TRBD1 (5 bases). With 3 bases removed from V and 6 bases from J, the gap between germline ends came to 15 bases. CDR1 and CDR2 (germline): LGHNA, YSLEER. The length of the CDR3 is 15 residues. The CDR3 region has the DNA TGCGCCAGCAGCCACGGCTTAGACGGGGGTCAGCCCCAGCATTTT. It encodes CASSHGLDGGQPQHF.

The rearrangement joins TRBV30 to TRBJ1-5; 7 bases match TRBD1. V was clipped by 5 bases and J by 0 bases; unmatched bases: 4. Germline V gives CDR1 GTSNPN, CDR2 SVGIG (reference sequence). The CDR3 covers 14 residues. CDR3 bases: TGTGCCTGGGCGCCAGGGGGTAGCAATCAGCCCCAGCATTTT. Amino acid sequence: CAWAPGGSNQPQHF.

In regard to this clone: The germline gene is not matched at one end of the junction; a read error may be the cause. The chain has TRBV14 and TRBJ2-7; D is unresolved. This CDR3 has 14 amino acids. Per germline, CDR1 SGHDN and CDR2 FVKESK. CDR3 residues: CASSHSLGTYGQYF. The DNA of the CDR3 is TGTGCCAGCAGCCACTCCCTAGGCACCTACGGGCAGTACTTC.

J is TRBJ2-4 and V is TRBV4-3; 11 nucleotides agree with TRBD2. From germline, CDR1 is LGHNA and CDR2 YSLEER. V was pared by 0 bases and J by 1 base, with 8 bases of the junction left unmatched. The CDR3 consists of 19 residues. The chain's CDR3 is CASSQDATSGIRAKNIQYF. The CDR3 bases are TGCGCCAGCAGCCAAGATGCGACTAGCGGGATTAGGGCCAAAAACATTCAGTACTTC.

This clone was seen only once. V and J are TRBV11-2 and TRBJ1-1; TRBD1 might be the D (5 bases). In germline, CDR1 is SGHAT, CDR2 FQNNGV. Trimming pared 1 base from V and 7 bases from J, leaving 10 bases between. This CDR3 comprises 13 residues. The DNA for the CDR3 is TGTGCCAGCAGCTTAGTCTCGGGGGTTGAAGCTTTCTTT. It encodes CASSLVSGVEAFF.

CDR3 DNA sequence: TGTGCCAGCAGCCCGGGACTAGCGGTCGAGGTCTACGAGCAGTACTTC. Translation gives CASSPGLAVEVYEQYF. The V gene is TRBV9, the J gene TRBJ2-7, with TRBD2 matching over 11 bases. Trimming cost V 4 bases and J 3 bases; bases outside gene matches: 9. CDR3 size: 16 residues. Germline CDR1 SGDLS, CDR2 YYNGEE.

The J gene is TRBJ2-5, the V gene TRBV5-1; TRBD2 matches at 7 bases. After removal of 5 bases from V and 4 bases from J, the junction contained 8 bases not matched to a gene. The length of the CDR3 is 14 residues. Looked up from germline, CDR1 is SGHRS and CDR2 is YFSETQ. CDR3 residues: CASRAGGSGETQYF. The CDR3 DNA reads TGCGCCAGCAGGGCAGGCGGGAGTGGAGAGACCCAGTACTTC. Based on the CDR3 plus reference TRBV5-1 and TRBJ2-5, the full variable domain is KAGVTQTPRYLIKTRGQQVTLSCSPISGHRSVSWYQQTPGQGLQFLFEYFSETQRNKGNFPGRFSGRQFSNSRSEMNVSTLELGDSALYLCASRAGGSGETQYFGPGTRLLVL.

V and J are TRBV4-2 and TRBJ2-3; no reliable D call. Germline values: CDR1 LGHNA, CDR2 YNFKEQ. Trimming took off 0 bases at V and 0 bases at J, with 10 bases between the two ends. CDR3 length equals 16 residues. CDR3 loop: CASSQEIGSSTDTQYF. The CDR3 DNA is TGTGCCAGCAGCCAAGAGATTGGGTCTAGCACAGATACGCAGTATTTT.

This clone appeared once. The chain joins TRBV4-1 to TRBJ2-2, with D uncertain. CDR1 and CDR2 (germline): MGHRA, YSYEKL. The ends were cut back, 0 bases at V and 2 bases at J, with 16 bases in the middle. This CDR3 comprises 18 residues. The CDR3 is CASSQEPPRTLNTGELFF. The DNA of the CDR3 is TGCGCCAGCAGCCAAGAACCGCCCCGCACATTAAACACCGGGGAGCTGTTTTTT.

The chain is built from TRBV5-1 and TRBJ2-1, with 12 positions matching TRBD2. Losses at the gene ends were 3 bases for V and 4 bases for J; bases not matched to a gene: 8. Germline V gene sequence: CDR1 SGHRS, CDR2 YFSETQ. The CDR3 is 17 residues long. The CDR3 sequence: CASSSSSGREGYNEQFF. As DNA, the CDR3 is TGCGCCAGCAGCTCCTCTAGCGGGAGGGAAGGATACAATGAGCAGTTCTTC.

J is TRBJ2-2 and V is TRBV29-1; 10 bases match TRBD1. The V and J ends lost 7 bases and 7 bases, in that order; junction bases with no gene match: 6. This CDR3 is 13 amino acids long. Germline V lookup: CDR1 SQVTM, CDR2 ANQGSEA. The CDR3 DNA sequence: TGCAGCGCCCGGACAGGGGGGAACGGGGAGCTGTTTTTT. Its translation: CSARTGGNGELFF.

The chain carries TRBV4-3 and TRBJ2-5; D not certain. Looked up from germline, CDR1 is LGHNA and CDR2 is YSLEER. Deletions cut 0 bases from V and 0 bases from J, with 8 bases between. The CDR3 sequence is 15 residues long. This chain's CDR3 is CASSQDRTDQETQYF. CDR3 bases: TGCGCCAGCAGCCAAGATCGAACAGACCAAGAGACCCAGTACTTC.

The chain is built from TRBV4-1 and TRBJ2-7, with D perhaps matching TRBD1 or TRBD2 (5 bases each). V lost 1 base, J lost 6 bases, and 22 bases lay in between. The CDR3 is 17 amino acids. Germline V gene sequence: CDR1 MGHRA, CDR2 YSYEKL. The CDR3 reads CASSQGGLSTLRGEQYF. CDR3 bases: TGCGCCAGCAGCCAAGGGGGGTTGAGTACCCTAAGGGGCGAGCAGTACTTC.

The CDR3 reads CASQGSVSGNTIYF. The CDR3, as DNA: TGTGCCTCTCAGGGGTCCGTTTCTGGAAACACCATATATTTT. The chain has TRBV9 and TRBJ1-3; TRBD1 is a possible D gene (6 bases). V lost 10 bases, J lost 1 base, and 15 bases lay in between. This CDR3 has 14 amino acids. CDR1 SGDLS and CDR2 YYNGEE come from the germline V gene.